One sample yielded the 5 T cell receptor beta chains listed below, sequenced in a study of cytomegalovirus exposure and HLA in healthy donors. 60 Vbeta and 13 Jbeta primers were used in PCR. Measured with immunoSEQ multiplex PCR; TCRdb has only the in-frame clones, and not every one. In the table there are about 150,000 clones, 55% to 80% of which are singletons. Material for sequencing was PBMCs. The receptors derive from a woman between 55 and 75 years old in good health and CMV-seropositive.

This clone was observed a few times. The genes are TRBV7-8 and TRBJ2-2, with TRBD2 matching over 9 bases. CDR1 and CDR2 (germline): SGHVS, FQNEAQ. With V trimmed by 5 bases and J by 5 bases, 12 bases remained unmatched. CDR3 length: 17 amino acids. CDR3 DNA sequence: TGTGCCAGCAGCACACGACTAGCGGCAAAAATTACCGGGGAGCTGTTTTTT. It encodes CASSTRLAAKITGELFF.

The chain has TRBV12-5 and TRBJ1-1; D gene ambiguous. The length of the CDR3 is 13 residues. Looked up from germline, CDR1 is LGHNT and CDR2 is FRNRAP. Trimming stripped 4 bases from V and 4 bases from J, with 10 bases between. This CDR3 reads CASGSIGSTEAFF. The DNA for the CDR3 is TGTGCTAGTGGTTCCATAGGGAGCACTGAAGCTTTCTTT.

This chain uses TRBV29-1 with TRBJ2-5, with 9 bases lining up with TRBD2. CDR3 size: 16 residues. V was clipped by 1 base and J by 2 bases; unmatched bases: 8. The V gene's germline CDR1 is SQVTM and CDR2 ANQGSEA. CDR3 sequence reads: CSVEGLREGPQETQYF. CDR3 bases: TGCAGCGTTGAAGGTTTGCGGGAGGGTCCTCAAGAGACCCAGTACTTC. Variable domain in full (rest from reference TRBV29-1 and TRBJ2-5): SAVISQKPSRDICQRGTSLTIQCQVDSQVTMMFWYRQQPGQSLTLIATANQGSEATYESGFVIDKFPISRPNLTFSTLTVSNMSPEDSSIYLCSVEGLREGPQETQYFGPGTRLLVL.

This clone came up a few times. CDR3 in DNA: TGCAGTGCAACATCCTACGAGCAGTACTTC. Its protein is CSATSYEQYF. This chain links TRBV20-1 with TRBJ2-7; D gene uncertain. The V gene lost 6 bases and the J gene lost 1 base, with 4 bases spanning the gap. The CDR3 is 10 residues long. Germline V gives CDR1 DFQATT, CDR2 SNEGSKA (reference sequence).

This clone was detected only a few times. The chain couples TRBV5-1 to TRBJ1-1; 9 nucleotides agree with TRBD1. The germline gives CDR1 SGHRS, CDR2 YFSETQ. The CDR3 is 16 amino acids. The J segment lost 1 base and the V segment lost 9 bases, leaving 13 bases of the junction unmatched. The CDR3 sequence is CANKPAEDRGNTEAFF. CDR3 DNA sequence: TGCGCCAACAAACCAGCCGAGGACAGGGGGAACACTGAAGCTTTCTTT.